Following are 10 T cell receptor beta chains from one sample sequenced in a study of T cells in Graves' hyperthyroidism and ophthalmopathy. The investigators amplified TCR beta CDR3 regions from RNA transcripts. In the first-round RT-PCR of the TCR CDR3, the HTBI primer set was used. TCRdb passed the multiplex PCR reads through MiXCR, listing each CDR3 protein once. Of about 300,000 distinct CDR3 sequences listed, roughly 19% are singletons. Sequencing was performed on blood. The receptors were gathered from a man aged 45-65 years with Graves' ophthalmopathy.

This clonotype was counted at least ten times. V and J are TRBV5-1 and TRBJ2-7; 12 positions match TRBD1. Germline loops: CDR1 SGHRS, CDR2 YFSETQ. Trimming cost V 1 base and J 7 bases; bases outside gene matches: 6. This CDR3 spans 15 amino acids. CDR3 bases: TGCGCCAGCAGCTTGTCGGGACAGGGGGCTGGTGAGCAGTACTTC. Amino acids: CASSLSGQGAGEQYF.

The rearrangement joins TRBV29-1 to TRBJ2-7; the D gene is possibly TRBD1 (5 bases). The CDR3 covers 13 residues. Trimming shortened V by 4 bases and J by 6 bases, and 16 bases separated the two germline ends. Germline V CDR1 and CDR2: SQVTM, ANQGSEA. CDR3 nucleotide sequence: TGCAGCGTTGTTCAGGGTAACATCGGCGAGCAGTACTTC. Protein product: CSVVQGNIGEQYF.

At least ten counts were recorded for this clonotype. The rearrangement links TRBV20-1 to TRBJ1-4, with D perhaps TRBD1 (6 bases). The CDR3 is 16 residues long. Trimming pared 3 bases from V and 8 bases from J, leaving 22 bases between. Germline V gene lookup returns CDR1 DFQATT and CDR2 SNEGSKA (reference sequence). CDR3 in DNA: TGCAGTGCTAGGCCGTCAGTGGCAGGGGAGGTCGAAAAACTGTTTTTT. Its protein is CSARPSVAGEVEKLFF.

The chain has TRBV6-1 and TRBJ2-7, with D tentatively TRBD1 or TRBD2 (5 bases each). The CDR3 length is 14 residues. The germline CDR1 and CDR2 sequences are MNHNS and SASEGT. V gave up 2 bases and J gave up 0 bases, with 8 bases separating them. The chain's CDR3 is CASSERGDSYEQYF. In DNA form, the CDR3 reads TGTGCCAGCAGTGAAAGAGGGGACTCCTACGAGCAGTACTTC.

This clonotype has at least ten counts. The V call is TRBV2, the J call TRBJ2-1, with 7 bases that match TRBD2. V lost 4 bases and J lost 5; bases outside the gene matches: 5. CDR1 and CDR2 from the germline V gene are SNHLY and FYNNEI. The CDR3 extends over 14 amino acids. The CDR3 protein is CASSGASGNNEQFF. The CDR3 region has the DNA TGTGCCAGCAGTGGTGCTAGCGGAAACAATGAGCAGTTCTTC.

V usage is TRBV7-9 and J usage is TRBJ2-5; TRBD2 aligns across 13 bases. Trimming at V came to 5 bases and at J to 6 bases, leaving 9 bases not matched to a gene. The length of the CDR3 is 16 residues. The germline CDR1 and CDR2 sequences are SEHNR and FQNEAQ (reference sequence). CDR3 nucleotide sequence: TGTGCCAGCAGCACCGGGACTAGCGGGATTAGAAAGACCCAGTACTTC. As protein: CASSTGTSGIRKTQYF.

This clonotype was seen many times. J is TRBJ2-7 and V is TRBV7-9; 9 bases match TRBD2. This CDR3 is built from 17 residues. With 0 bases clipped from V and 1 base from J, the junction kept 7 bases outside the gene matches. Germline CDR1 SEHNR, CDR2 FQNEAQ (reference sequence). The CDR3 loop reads CASSLAGSGSGSYEQYF. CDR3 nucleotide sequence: TGTGCCAGCAGCTTAGCGGGTAGCGGGAGCGGGTCCTACGAGCAGTACTTC.

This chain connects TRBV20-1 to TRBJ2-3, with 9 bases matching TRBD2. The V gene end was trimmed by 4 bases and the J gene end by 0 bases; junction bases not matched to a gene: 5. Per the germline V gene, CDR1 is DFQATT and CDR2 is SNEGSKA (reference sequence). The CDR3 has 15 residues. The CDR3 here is CSANGLASSTDTQYF. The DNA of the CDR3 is TGCAGTGCTAACGGACTAGCGTCTAGCACAGATACGCAGTATTTT.

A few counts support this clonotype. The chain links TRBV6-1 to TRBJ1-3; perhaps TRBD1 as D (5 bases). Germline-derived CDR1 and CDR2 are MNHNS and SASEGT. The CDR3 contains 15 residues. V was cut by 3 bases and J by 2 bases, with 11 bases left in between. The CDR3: CASSDRGNPGNTIYF. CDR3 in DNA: TGTGCCAGCAGTGATCGGGGGAACCCTGGAAACACCATATATTTT.

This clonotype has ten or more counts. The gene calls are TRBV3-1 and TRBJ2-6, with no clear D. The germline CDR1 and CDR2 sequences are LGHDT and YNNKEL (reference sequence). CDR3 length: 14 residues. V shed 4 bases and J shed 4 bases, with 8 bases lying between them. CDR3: CASSLNSGANVLTF. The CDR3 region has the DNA TGTGCCAGCAGCCTTAACAGCGGGGCCAACGTCCTGACTTTC.